Presented here are 21 T cell receptor beta chains from one specimen sequenced in a study of response to subunit inactivated influenza vaccine. TCRdb analysed the RT-PCR reads with MiXCR anew, one entry per CDR3 protein. Among hundreds of thousands of distinct CDR3 sequences listed, approximately 15% were seen once. The sample consisted of PBMCs from blood, taken 14 days before vaccination. The source is a man aged 50-59 years who received an inactivated influenza vaccine.

V gene TRBV18 combines with J gene TRBJ2-7, with 7 bases fitting TRBD1. Germline V gives CDR1 KGHSH, CDR2 LQKENI. V lost 6 bases to trimming and J lost 5 bases; unmatched junction nucleotides: 13. The CDR3 runs to 15 residues. The CDR3 loop is CASSLMAGQVDEQYF. CDR3 sequence (DNA): TGTGCCAGCTCCCTAATGGCAGGACAGGTGGACGAGCAGTACTTC.

The chain employs TRBV29-1 and TRBJ2-7; 8 nucleotides match TRBD1. Germline assignment: CDR1 SQVTM and CDR2 ANQGSEA. CDR3 length: 14 amino acids. Trimming at V came to 4 bases and at J to 2 bases, leaving 7 bases not matched to a gene. The CDR3 sequence: CSVGQGARTYEQYF. The CDR3 DNA sequence: TGCAGCGTTGGGCAGGGGGCGCGGACCTACGAGCAGTACTTC.

There are a few counts of this clonotype. CDR3 sequence (DNA): TGCGCCAGCAGCTTGGGAGTCGTTGGCGCCACCGGGGAGCTGTTTTTT. Translating it yields CASSLGVVGATGELFF. The chain joins TRBV5-1 to TRBJ2-2, with D uncertain. The V and J ends lost 0 bases and 4 bases respectively, with 13 bases between them. CDR1 and CDR2 from the germline V gene are SGHRS and YFSETQ. The CDR3 covers 16 residues. Filled out from reference TRBV5-1 and TRBJ2-2, the complete variable domain reads KAGVTQTPRYLIKTRGQQVTLSCSPISGHRSVSWYQQTPGQGLQFLFEYFSETQRNKGNFPGRFSGRQFSNSRSEMNVSTLELGDSALYLCASSLGVVGATGELFFGEGSRLTVL.

This clonotype was observed many times. This sequence joins TRBV28 and TRBJ2-7, with 11 positions matching TRBD2. Germline assignment: CDR1 MDHEN and CDR2 SYDVKM. The CDR3 covers 15 residues. Trimming cost V 5 bases and J 0 bases; bases outside gene matches: 3. CDR3 amino acids: CASSQLAGASYEQYF. The CDR3 bases are TGTGCCAGCAGTCAACTAGCGGGGGCCTCCTACGAGCAGTACTTC.

This clonotype was found a few times. This chain connects TRBV7-9 to TRBJ2-7, with D perhaps TRBD1 or TRBD2 (5 bases each). Germline V gene lookup returns CDR1 SEHNR and CDR2 FQNEAQ (reference sequence). V lost 5 bases and J 4 bases, leaving 15 bases between the germline ends. There are 14 residues in the CDR3. CDR3 protein: CASSDGTLGYEQYF. CDR3 in DNA: TGTGCCAGCAGCGACGGGACCTTAGGGTACGAGCAGTACTTC.

This clonotype was observed a few times. This chain links TRBV2 with TRBJ2-1; D possibly corresponds to TRBD1 (6 bases). Germline values: CDR1 SNHLY, CDR2 FYNNEI. V was pared by 1 base and J by 0 bases, with 7 bases between. The CDR3 is 15 residues long. CDR3 bases: TGTGCCAGCAGTGAAGGACAGGTCTCCTACAATGAGCAGTTCTTC. It codes for CASSEGQVSYNEQFF.

The chain carries TRBV4-3 and TRBJ2-2, with 7 bases fitting TRBD2. After removal of 3 bases from V and 6 bases from J, the junction contained 1 base not matched to a gene. The CDR3 has 13 residues. Germline V gene lookup returns CDR1 LGHNA and CDR2 YSLEER. This CDR3 reads CASSHGLAGELFF. CDR3 DNA sequence: TGCGCCAGCAGCCATGGACTAGCCGGGGAGCTGTTTTTT.

V gene TRBV5-1 combines with J gene TRBJ2-3, with D perhaps matching TRBD1 (6 bases). Germline lookup yields CDR1 SGHRS and CDR2 YFSETQ. V lost 7 bases and J 6 bases, leaving 12 bases between the germline ends. The CDR3 length is 12 residues. The CDR3 protein is CASANREDTQYF. As DNA, the CDR3 is TGCGCCAGCGCGAACAGGGAGGATACGCAGTATTTT.

The chain uses TRBV10-3 and TRBJ2-7, with 9 bases lining up with TRBD1. The J segment lost 2 bases and the V segment lost 2 bases, leaving 4 bases of the junction unmatched. The CDR3 contains 15 residues. Germline V CDR1 and CDR2: ENHRY, SYGVKD. CDR3 amino acids: CAISEPGQGAYEQYF. In DNA, the CDR3 is TGTGCCATCAGTGAGCCGGGACAGGGTGCCTACGAGCAGTACTTC.

The V gene is TRBV28, the J gene TRBJ1-6; a possible D gene is TRBD1 (6 bases). Trimming pared 4 bases from V and 7 bases from J, leaving 11 bases between. Germline lookup yields CDR1 MDHEN and CDR2 SYDVKM. The CDR3 is made up of 14 amino acids. CDR3 coding DNA: TGTGCCAGCAGTTACAGGGCGGGCAATTCACCCCTCCACTTT. Translating it yields CASSYRAGNSPLHF.

This clonotype has more than one count but fewer than ten. The chain carries TRBV10-3 and TRBJ2-3, with 9 bases that match TRBD1. V was clipped by 10 bases and J by 3 bases; unmatched bases: 8. The CDR3 extends over 14 amino acids. Germline V gene data show CDR1 as ENHRY and CDR2 as SYGVKD. This chain's CDR3 is CATDTGGRTDTQYF. As DNA, the CDR3 is TGTGCCACCGACACAGGGGGCAGGACAGATACGCAGTATTTT.

The V call is TRBV6-2 or TRBV6-3, the J call TRBJ1-2; D is perhaps TRBD1 (5 bases). V lost 7 bases to trimming and J lost 3 bases, with 15 bases between them. CDR3 length equals 14 residues. Germline CDR1 reads MNHEY; CDR2 reads SVGEGT. The CDR3: CASNTGTNDYGYTF. The CDR3 DNA is TGTGCCAGCAATACCGGGACTAATGACTATGGCTACACCTTC.

Only a few counts were recorded for this clonotype. The chain joins TRBV29-1 to TRBJ2-2; unclear D gene. Trimming left V 7 bases short and J 1 base short, with 10 bases between. The V gene's germline CDR1 is SQVTM and CDR2 ANQGSEA. The CDR3 sequence is 13 residues long. This CDR3 reads CSADRGNTGELFF. The CDR3 bases are TGCAGCGCAGATCGAGGGAACACCGGGGAGCTGTTTTTT.

This clonotype was seen only a few times. This sequence joins TRBV3-1 and TRBJ2-7; D is uncertain. The V end lost 4 bases, the J end lost 7 bases, and 11 bases lay between the germline ends. Per germline, CDR1 LGHDT and CDR2 YNNKEL (reference sequence). The CDR3 spans 12 residues. CDR3 DNA: TGTGCCAGCAGCCGCATCGACGGGGAGCAGTACTTC. It translates to CASSRIDGEQYF.

This chain links TRBV21-1 with TRBJ2-6; the D call of TRBD2 is as the table states it, not checked on the DNA. TRBV21-1 is termed a pseudogene. This CDR3 region has 16 residues. DNA for the CDR3: TGTGCCGCCTACCGGGACAGAAGCTCTGGGGCCAACGTCCTGACTTTC. Encoded protein: CAAYRDRSSGANVLTF.

This clonotype was recorded a few times. J is TRBJ2-2 and V is TRBV29-1; 9 bases are a match to TRBD2. The CDR3 covers 13 residues. Per the germline V gene, CDR1 is SQVTM and CDR2 is ANQGSEA. Germline trimming cut 6 bases from V and 7 bases from J; bases unmatched to any gene: 6. The CDR3, as DNA: TGCAGCGTCGTTCCGCGGGGGGGCGGGGAGCTGTTTTTT. This translates into CSVVPRGGGELFF.

Only a few counts were recorded for this clonotype. The chain has TRBV28 and TRBJ2-1; 9 positions agree with TRBD2. The CDR3 runs 15 residues. Looked up from germline, CDR1 is MDHEN and CDR2 is SYDVKM. V trimming: 3 bases; J trimming: 10 bases; junction bases outside the gene matches: 10. CDR3 in amino acids: CASSFGGGGGEEQFF. The CDR3 nucleotides are TGTGCCAGCAGTTTTGGCGGGGGGGGTGGGGAGGAGCAGTTCTTC.

This clonotype was seen ten or more times. This chain links TRBV5-1 with TRBJ2-3; no clear D. Trimming stripped 3 bases from V and 2 bases from J, with 7 bases between. The germline V gene has CDR1 SGHRS and CDR2 YFSETQ. This CDR3 has 13 residues. CDR3 sequence reads: CASSSQVTDTQYF. Written as DNA, the CDR3 is TGCGCCAGCAGCTCCCAGGTCACAGATACGCAGTATTTT.

This clonotype was observed at least ten times. The rearrangement joins TRBV20-1 to TRBJ2-1; TRBD1 might be the D (5 bases). The CDR3 runs 12 residues. V shed 3 bases and J shed 13 bases, with 16 bases lying between them. CDR1 and CDR2 from the germline V gene are DFQATT and SNEGSKA (reference sequence). This CDR3 reads CSARPDSFDQFF. The CDR3 coding sequence is TGCAGTGCTAGGCCCGACAGTTTTGACCAGTTCTTC.

The chain recombines TRBV7-9 with TRBJ2-7; D is undetermined. The germline V gene has CDR1 SEHNR and CDR2 FQNEAQ (reference sequence). V was shortened by 8 bases and J by 0 bases, with 8 bases between the two germline ends. CDR3 length: 12 residues. CDR3 region: CASHSSSYEQYF. CDR3 nucleotides: TGTGCCAGCCACTCGTCCTCCTACGAGCAGTACTTC.

In this sample, this clonotype turned up a few times. The chain combines TRBV4-3 with TRBJ1-2, with D maybe TRBD1 (6 bases). Per the germline V gene, CDR1 is LGHNA and CDR2 is YSLEER. The CDR3 runs to 14 residues. V lost 1 base and J 8 bases, leaving 14 bases between the germline ends. CDR3 bases: TGCGCCAGCAGCCAAGCGTTAGGGGGAAGCGGCTACACCTTC. Amino acids: CASSQALGGSGYTF.